This T cell receptor (beta chain) appears in the sequencing data of a study of T cell repertoires in ileal Crohn's disease. Time point reported: neoterminal ileum biopsy at postoperative endoscopy, about 6 months after surgery. Per sample, roughly 500 nanograms of biopsy DNA were TCRB immunosequenced. Measured with immunoSEQ multiplex PCR; TCRdb has only the in-frame clones, and not every one. This table holds under 12,000 clones, over 60% found once. The V end lost 6 bases, the J end lost 1 base, and 13 bases lay between the germline ends. This CDR3 is 14 amino acids long. From germline, CDR1 is MNHNY and CDR2 SVGAGI (reference sequence).

The receptor was isolated from an adult with Crohn's disease. The sequenced material came from ileal tissue. The chain combines TRBV6-6 with TRBJ2-7; tentatively, D is TRBD1 (5 bases). Written as DNA, the CDR3 is TGTGCCAGCAGACCTCAGGGAAATTCCTACGAGCAGTACTTC. It encodes CASRPQGNSYEQYF.